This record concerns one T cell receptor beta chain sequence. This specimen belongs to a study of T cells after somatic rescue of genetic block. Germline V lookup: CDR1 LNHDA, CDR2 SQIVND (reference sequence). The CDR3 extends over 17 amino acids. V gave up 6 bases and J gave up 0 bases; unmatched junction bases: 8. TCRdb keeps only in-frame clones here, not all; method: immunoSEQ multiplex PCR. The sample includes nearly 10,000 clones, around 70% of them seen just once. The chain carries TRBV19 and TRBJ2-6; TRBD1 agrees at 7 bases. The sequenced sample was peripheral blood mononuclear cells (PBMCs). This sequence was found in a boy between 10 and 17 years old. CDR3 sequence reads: CASRPDRVRSGANVLTF. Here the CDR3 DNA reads TGTGCCAGTAGACCCGACAGGGTTCGCTCTGGGGCCAACGTCCTGACTTTC.